This TCR beta chain was retrieved from a study of T cell responses to AZD1222 COVID-19 vaccine. This CDR3 has 12 amino acids. The germline V gene has CDR1 SEHNR and CDR2 FQNEAQ (reference sequence). Trimming removed 5 bases from V and 4 bases from J, with 6 bases in between. About this clone itself: Its antigen is unknown.

Whole-study results and caveats: Sampling that yielded the repertoires occurred only after the peak T cell response. Two AZD1222 administrations were followed by greater Spike-specific TCR breadth and depth. The donor cohort was predominantly white British with a female majority, and clonal diversity may have been underestimated.

Sequencing was performed with immunoSEQ multiplex PCR; in TCRdb, only in-frame clones are kept and a portion is missing. The table includes roughly 200,000 clones, about 92% detected once. The sample here was peripheral blood, taken on day 0 of AZD1222 vaccination. This chain joins TRBV7-9 and TRBJ1-5, with D hard to call. This TCR derives from an adult in good health. CDR3 DNA: TGTGCCAGCAGCATAGTTAATCAGCCCCAGCATTTT. Its translation: CASSIVNQPQHF.